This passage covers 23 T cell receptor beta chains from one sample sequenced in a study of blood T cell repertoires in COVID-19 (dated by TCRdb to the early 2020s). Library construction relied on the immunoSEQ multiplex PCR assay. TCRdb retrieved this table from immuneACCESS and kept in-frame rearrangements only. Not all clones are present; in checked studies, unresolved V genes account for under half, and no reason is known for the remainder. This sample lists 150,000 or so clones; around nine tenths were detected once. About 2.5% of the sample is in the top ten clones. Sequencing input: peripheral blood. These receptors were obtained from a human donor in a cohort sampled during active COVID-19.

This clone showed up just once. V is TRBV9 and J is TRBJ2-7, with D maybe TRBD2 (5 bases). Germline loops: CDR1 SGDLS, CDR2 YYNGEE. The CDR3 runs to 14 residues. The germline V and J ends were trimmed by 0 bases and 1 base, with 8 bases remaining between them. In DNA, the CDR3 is TGTGCCAGCAGCGTAGCTAGCAGTTCCTACGAGCAGTACTTC. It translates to CASSVASSSYEQYF.

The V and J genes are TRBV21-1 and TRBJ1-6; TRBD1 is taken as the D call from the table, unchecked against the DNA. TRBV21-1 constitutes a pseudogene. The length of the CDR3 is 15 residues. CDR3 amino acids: CATFMEGASNSPLHF. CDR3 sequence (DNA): TGTGCCACCTTCATGGAAGGGGCTTCCAATTCACCCCTCCACTTT.

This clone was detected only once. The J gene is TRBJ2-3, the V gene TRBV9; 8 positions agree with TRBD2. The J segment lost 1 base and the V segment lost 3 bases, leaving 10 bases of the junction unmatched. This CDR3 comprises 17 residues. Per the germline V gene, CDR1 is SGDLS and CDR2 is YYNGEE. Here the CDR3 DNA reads TGTGCCAGCAGCGGAAGGATAGCGGGGCCCCGCACAGATACGCAGTATTTT. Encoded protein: CASSGRIAGPRTDTQYF.

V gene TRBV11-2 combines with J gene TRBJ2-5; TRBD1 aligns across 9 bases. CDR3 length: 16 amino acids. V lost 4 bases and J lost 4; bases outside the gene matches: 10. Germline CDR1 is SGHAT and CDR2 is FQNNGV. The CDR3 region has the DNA TGTGCCAGCAGCTCACTTCTGGGACAGGGAGGAGAGACCCAGTACTTC. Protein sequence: CASSSLLGQGGETQYF.

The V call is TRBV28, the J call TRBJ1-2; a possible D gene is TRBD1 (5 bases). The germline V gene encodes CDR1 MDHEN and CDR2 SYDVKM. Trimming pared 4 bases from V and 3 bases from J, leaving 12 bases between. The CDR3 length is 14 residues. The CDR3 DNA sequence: TGTGCCAGCAGTTCACCTCGGGGGGACTATGGCTACACCTTC. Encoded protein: CASSSPRGDYGYTF.

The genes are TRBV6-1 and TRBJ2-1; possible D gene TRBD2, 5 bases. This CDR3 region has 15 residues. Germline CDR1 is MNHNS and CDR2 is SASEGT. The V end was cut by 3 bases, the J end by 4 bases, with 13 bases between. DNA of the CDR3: TGTGCCAGCAGTGATGCGGGTCCCGCGTACAATGAGCAGTTCTTC. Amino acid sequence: CASSDAGPAYNEQFF.

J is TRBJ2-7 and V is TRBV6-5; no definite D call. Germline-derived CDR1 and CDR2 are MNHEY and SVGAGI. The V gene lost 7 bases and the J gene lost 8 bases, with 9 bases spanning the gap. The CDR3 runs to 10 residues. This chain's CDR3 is CASTKEKQYF. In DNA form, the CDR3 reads TGTGCCAGCACCAAAGAGAAGCAGTACTTC.

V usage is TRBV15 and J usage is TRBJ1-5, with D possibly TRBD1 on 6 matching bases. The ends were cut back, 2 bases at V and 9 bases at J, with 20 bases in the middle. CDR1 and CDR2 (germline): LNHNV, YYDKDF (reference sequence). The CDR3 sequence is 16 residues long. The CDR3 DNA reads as TGTGCCACCAGCAGAATGGACAGATCGAGGGGGAGGCCCCAGCATTTT. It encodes CATSRMDRSRGRPQHF.

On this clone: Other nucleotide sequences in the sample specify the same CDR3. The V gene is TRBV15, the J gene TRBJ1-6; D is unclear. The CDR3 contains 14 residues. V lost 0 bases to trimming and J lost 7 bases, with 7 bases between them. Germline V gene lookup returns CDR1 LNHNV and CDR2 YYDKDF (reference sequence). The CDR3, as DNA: TGTGCCACCAGCAGAGACAGGAGGAATTCACCCCTCCACTTT. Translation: CATSRDRRNSPLHF.

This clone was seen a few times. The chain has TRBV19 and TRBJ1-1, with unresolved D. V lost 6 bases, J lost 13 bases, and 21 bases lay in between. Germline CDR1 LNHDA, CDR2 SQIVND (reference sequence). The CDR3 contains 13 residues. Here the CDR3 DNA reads TGTGCCAGTAGCGCCACCGGGTCCTTATCTTATTTCTTT. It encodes CASSATGSLSYFF.

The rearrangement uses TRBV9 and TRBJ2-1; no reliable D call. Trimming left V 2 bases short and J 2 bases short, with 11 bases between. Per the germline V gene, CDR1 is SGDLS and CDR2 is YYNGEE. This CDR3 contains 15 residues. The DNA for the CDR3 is TGTGCCAGCAGCGTTTGGGCAGAACCCTACAATGAGCAGTTCTTC. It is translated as CASSVWAEPYNEQFF.

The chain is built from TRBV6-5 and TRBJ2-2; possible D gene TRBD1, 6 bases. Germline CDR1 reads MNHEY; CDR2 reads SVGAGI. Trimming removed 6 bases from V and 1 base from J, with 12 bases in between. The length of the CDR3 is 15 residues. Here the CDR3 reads CASSWGRRNTGELFF. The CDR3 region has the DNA TGTGCCAGCAGCTGGGGGCGCCGGAACACCGGGGAGCTGTTTTTT.

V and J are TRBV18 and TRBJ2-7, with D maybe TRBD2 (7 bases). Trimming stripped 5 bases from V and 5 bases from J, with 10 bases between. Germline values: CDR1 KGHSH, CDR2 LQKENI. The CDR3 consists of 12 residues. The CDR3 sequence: CASSGGGHEQYF. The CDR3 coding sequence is TGTGCCAGCTCAGGGGGGGGCCACGAGCAGTACTTC.

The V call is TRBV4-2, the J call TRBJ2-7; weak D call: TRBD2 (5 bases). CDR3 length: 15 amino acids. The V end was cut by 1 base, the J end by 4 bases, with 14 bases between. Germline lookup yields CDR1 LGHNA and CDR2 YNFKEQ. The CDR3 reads CASSQVVGVQYEQYF. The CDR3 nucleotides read TGTGCCAGCAGCCAAGTGGTCGGGGTACAGTACGAGCAGTACTTC.

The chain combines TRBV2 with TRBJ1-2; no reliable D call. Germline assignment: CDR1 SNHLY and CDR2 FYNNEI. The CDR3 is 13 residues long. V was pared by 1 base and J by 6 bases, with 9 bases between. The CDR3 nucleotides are TGTGCCAGCAGTGAAGGGGAGGGCGATGGCTACACCTTC. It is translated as CASSEGEGDGYTF.

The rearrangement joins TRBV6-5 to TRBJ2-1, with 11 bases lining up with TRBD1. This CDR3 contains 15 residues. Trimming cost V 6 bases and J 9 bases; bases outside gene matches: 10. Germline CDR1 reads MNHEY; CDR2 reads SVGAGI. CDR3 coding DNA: TGTGCCAGCAGCGTGGACAGGGGGCAATTGACTGAGCAGTTCTTC. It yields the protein CASSVDRGQLTEQFF.

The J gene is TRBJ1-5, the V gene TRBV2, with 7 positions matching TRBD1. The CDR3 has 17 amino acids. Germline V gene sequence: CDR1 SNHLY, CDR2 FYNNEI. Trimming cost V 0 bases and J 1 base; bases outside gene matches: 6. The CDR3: CASSEARGQASNQPQHF. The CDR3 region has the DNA TGTGCCAGCAGTGAAGCAAGAGGACAGGCGAGCAATCAGCCCCAGCATTTT.

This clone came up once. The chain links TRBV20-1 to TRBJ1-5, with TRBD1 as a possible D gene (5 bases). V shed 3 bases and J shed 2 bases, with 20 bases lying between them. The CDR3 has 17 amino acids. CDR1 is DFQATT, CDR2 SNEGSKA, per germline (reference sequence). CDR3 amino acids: CSASRRAGLVGNQPQHF. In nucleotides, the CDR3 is TGCAGTGCTAGTAGACGAGCAGGGTTAGTAGGCAATCAGCCCCAGCATTTT.

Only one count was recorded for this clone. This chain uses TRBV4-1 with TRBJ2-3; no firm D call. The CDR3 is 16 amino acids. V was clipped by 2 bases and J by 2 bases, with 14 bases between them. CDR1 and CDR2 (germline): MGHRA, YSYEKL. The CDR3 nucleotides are TGCGCCAGCAGCCAATTCGGGTCCCACTTCACAGATACGCAGTATTTT. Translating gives CASSQFGSHFTDTQYF.

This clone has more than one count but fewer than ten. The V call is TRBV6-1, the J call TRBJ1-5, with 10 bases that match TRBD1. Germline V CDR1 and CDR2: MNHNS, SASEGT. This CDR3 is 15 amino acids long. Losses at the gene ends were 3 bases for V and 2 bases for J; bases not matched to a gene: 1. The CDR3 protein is CASSDDRGRNQPQHF. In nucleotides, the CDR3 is TGTGCCAGCAGTGATGACAGGGGGCGCAATCAGCCCCAGCATTTT.

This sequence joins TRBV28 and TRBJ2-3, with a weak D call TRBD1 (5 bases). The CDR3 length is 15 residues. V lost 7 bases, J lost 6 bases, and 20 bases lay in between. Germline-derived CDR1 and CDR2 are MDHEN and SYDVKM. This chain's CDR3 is CASIEAQGLRDTQYF. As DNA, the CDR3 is TGTGCCAGCATCGAGGCCCAGGGTTTGAGGGATACGCAGTATTTT.

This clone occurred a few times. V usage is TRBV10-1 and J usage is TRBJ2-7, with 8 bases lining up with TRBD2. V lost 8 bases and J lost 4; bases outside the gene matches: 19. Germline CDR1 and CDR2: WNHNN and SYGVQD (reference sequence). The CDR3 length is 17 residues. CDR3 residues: CASRTSLGSPAVYEQYF. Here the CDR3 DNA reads TGCGCCAGCCGGACTAGCCTCGGAAGCCCGGCGGTTTACGAGCAGTACTTC.

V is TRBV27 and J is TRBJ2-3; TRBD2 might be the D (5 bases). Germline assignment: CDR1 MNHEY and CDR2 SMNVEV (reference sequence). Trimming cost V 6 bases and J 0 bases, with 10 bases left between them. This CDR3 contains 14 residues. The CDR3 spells CASRLRGSTDTQYF. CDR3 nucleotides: TGTGCCAGCAGATTACGGGGTAGCACAGATACGCAGTATTTT.